This TCR beta chain was identified in a study of blood T cells in healthy people across ages. General study findings and limits: More naive CD4+ cells and higher diversity were found in long-lived than in aged donors.

Turning to this clonotype: Its antigen remains unidentified.

Individuals who donated were healthy Caucasians from Russia aged about 6 to 90. The sample, about 9.2 milliliters of peripheral blood, was drawn from each donor. Researchers report isolating at least 6 million PBMCs per sample. This CDR3 spans 15 amino acids. Per the germline V gene, CDR1 is SGHNT and CDR2 is YENEEA. Trimming cost V 5 bases and J 7 bases; bases outside gene matches: 9. Together with a sample-barcoded 5' primer, a J-beta primer mix was included in a second PCR lasting about 7 to 11 cycles. TCRdb recomputed calls from the 5' RACE reads with MiXCR, one row per CDR3 protein. The table records approximately 2,000,000 distinct CDR3 sequences, around 40% of them present only once.

The sequenced material came from blood. The genes are TRBV11-3 and TRBJ2-1; 9 bases map to TRBD2. The TCR was taken from a human donor in good health. For the CDR3, the DNA is TGTGCCAGCAGCCCCCAGGCGGGGGGGCCGAATGAGCAGTTCTTC. Its protein product is CASSPQAGGPNEQFF.